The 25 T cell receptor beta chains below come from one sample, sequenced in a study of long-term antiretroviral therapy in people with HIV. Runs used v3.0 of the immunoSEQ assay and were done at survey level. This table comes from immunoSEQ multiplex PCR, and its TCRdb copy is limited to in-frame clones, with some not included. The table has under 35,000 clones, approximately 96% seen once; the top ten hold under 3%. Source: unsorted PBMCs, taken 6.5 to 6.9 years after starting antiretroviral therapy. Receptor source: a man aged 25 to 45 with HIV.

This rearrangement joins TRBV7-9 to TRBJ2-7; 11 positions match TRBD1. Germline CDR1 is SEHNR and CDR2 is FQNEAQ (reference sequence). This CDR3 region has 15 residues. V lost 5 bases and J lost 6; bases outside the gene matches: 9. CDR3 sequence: CASSPDRGQESEQYF. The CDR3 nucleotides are TGTGCCAGCAGCCCGGACAGGGGGCAAGAATCCGAGCAGTACTTC.

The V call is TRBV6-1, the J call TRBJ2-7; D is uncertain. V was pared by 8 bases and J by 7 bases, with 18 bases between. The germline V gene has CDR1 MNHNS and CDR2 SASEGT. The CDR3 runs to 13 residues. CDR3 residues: CASGPTIEGEQYF. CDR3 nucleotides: TGTGCCAGCGGCCCCACAATAGAAGGGGAGCAGTACTTC.

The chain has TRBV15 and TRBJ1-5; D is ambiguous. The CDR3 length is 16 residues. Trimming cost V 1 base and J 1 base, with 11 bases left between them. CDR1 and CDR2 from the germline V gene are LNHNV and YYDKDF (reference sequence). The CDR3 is CATSRGGLRSNQPQHF. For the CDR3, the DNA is TGTGCCACCAGCAGAGGAGGACTACGAAGCAATCAGCCCCAGCATTTT.

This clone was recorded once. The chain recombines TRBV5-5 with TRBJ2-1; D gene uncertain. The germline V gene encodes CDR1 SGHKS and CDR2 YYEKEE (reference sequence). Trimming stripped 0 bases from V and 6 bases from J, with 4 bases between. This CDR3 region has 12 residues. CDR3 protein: CASSLDRNEQFF. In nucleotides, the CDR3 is TGTGCCAGCAGCTTGGACCGCAATGAGCAGTTCTTC.

The CDR3 protein is CASSPGLLTNVLTF. The CDR3 DNA is TGTGCCAGCAGTCCGGGACTCCTTACCAACGTCCTGACTTTC. The V and J genes are TRBV6-5 and TRBJ2-6; D is possibly TRBD2 (6 bases). The germline V gene has CDR1 MNHEY and CDR2 SVGAGI. The CDR3 sequence is 14 residues long. The V end was cut by 5 bases, the J end by 8 bases, with 13 bases between.

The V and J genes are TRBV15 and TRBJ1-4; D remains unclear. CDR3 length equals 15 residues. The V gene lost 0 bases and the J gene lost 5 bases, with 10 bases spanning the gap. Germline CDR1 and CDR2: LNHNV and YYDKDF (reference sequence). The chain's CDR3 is CATSRDHSLNEKLFF. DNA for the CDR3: TGTGCCACCAGCAGAGATCACAGTCTAAATGAAAAACTGTTTTTT.

CDR3 nucleotide sequence: TGTGCCAGAAAGACCTCGACAGGAAACACTGAAGCTTTCTTT. It yields the protein CARKTSTGNTEAFF. V gene TRBV2 combines with J gene TRBJ1-1; possible D gene TRBD1, 6 bases. Germline V gives CDR1 SNHLY, CDR2 FYNNEI. V lost 9 bases and J 2 bases, leaving 16 bases between the germline ends. This CDR3 spans 14 amino acids.

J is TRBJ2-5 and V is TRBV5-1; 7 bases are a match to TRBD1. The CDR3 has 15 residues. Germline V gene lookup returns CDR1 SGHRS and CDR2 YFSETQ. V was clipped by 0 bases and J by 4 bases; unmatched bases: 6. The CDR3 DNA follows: TGCGCCAGCAGCTTGGGACAGGGTATGAGAGAGACCCAGTACTTC. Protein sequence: CASSLGQGMRETQYF.

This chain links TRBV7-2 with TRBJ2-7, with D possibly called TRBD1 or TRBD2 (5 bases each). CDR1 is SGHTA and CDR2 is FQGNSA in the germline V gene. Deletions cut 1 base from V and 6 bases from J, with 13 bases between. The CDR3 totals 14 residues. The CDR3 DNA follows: TGTGCCAGCAGCTTAGGAGGACATGGGAGCGAGCAGTACTTC. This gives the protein CASSLGGHGSEQYF.

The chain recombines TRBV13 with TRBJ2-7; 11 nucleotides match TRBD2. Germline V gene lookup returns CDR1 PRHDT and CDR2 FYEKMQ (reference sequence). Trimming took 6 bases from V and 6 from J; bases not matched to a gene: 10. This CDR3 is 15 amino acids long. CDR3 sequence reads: CASSPRSGRAGEQYF. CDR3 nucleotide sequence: TGTGCCAGCAGTCCTCGTAGCGGGAGGGCCGGCGAGCAGTACTTC.

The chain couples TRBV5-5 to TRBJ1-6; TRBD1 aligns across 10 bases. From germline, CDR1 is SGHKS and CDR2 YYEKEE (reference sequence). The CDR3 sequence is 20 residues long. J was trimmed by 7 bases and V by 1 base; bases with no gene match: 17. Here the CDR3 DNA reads TGTGCCAGCAGCTTGAGGCTAGTACCGGGACAGGGGCCAGTGAATTCACCCCTCCACTTT. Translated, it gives CASSLRLVPGQGPVNSPLHF.

The CDR3 protein is CASSRGAGSGANVLTF. CDR3 in DNA: TGCGCCAGCAGTCGGGGGGCGGGCTCTGGGGCCAACGTCCTGACTTTC. V is TRBV5-1 and J is TRBJ2-6; D may be TRBD2 (7 bases). The germline gives CDR1 SGHRS, CDR2 YFSETQ. V was trimmed by 5 bases and J by 0 bases, leaving 12 bases between them. The CDR3 sequence is 16 residues long. Complete variable domain (other parts from reference TRBV5-1 and TRBJ2-6): KAGVTQTPRYLIKTRGQQVTLSCSPISGHRSVSWYQQTPGQGLQFLFEYFSETQRNKGNFPGRFSGRQFSNSRSEMNVSTLELGDSALYLCASSRGAGSGANVLTFGAGSRLTVL.

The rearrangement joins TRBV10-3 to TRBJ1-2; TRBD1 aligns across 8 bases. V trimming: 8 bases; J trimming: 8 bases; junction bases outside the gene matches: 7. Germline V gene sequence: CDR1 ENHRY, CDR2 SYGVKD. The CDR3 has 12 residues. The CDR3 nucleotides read TGTGCCATCCCGGACAGGGCCGGGGGCTACACCTTC. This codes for CAIPDRAGGYTF.

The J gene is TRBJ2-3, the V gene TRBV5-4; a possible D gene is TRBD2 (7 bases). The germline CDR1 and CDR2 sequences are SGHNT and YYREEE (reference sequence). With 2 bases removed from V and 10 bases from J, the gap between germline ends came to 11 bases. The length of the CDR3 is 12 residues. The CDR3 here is CASSFGEGAQYF. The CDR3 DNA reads TGTGCCAGCAGCTTCGGGGAGGGGGCGCAGTATTTT.

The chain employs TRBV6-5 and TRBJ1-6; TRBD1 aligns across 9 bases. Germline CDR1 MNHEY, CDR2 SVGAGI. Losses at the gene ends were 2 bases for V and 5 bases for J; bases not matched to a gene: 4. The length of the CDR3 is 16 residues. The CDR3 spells CASSYTRDRDNSPLHF. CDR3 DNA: TGTGCCAGCAGTTACACCCGGGACAGGGATAATTCACCCCTCCACTTT.

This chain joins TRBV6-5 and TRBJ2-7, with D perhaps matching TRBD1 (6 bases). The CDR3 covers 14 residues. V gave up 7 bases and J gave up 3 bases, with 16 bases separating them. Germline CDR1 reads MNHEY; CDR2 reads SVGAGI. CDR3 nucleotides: TGTGCCAGCACCCAAAGCAGGGGTAGCTACGAGCAGTACTTC. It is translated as CASTQSRGSYEQYF.

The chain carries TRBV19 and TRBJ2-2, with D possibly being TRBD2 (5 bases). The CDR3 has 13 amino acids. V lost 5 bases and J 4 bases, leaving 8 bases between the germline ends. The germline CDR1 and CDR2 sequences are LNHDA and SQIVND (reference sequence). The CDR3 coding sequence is TGTGCCAGTAGTGACTATTCCACCGGGGAGCTGTTTTTT. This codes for CASSDYSTGELFF.

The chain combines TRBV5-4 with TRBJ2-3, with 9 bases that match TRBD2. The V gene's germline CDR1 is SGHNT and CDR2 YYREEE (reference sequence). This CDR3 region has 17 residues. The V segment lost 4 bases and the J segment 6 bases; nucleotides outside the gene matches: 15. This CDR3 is CASSQGDVGGGADTQYF. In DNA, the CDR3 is TGTGCCAGCAGCCAGGGGGACGTGGGCGGGGGGGCGGATACGCAGTATTTT. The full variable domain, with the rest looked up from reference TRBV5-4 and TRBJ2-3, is ETGVTQSPTHLIKTRGQQVTLRCSSQSGHNTVSWYQQALGQGPQFIFQYYREEENGRGNFPPRFSGLQFPNYSSELNVNALELDDSALYLCASSQGDVGGGADTQYFGPGTRLTVL.

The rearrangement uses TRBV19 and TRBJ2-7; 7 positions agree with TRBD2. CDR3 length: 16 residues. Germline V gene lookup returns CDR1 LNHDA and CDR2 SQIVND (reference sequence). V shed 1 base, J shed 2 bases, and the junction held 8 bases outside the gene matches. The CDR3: CASSIGPSGTTYEQYF. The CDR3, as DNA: TGTGCCAGTAGTATAGGGCCTAGCGGAACCACCTACGAGCAGTACTTC.

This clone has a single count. CDR3 in amino acids: CASSPFRINLADTQYF. The CDR3 DNA follows: TGTGCCAGCTCCCCTTTTCGGATAAATTTGGCAGATACGCAGTATTTT. This chain uses TRBV14 with TRBJ2-3, with unresolved D. The V end was cut by 8 bases, the J end by 4 bases, with 22 bases between. The CDR3 runs to 16 residues. The V gene's germline CDR1 is SGHDN and CDR2 FVKESK.

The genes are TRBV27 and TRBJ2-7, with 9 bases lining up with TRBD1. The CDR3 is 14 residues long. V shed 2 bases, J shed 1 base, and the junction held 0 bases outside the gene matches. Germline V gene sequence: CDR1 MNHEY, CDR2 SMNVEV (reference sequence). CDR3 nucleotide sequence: TGTGCCAGCAGTTTAGGGACAGGGTCCTACGAGCAGTACTTC. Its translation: CASSLGTGSYEQYF.

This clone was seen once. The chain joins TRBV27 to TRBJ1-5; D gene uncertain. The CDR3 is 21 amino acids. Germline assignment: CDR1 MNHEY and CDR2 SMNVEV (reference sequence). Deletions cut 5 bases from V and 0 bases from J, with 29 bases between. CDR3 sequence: CASSPTPRRWRAEYSNQPQHF. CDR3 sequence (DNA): TGTGCCAGCAGTCCGACCCCCCGAAGGTGGCGGGCTGAATATAGCAATCAGCCCCAGCATTTT.

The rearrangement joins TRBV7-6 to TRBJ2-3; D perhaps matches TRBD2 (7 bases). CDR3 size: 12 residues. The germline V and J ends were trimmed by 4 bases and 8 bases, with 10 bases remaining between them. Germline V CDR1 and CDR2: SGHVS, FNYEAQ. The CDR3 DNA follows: TGTGCCAGCAGCTCGGGGGGCATTACGCAGTATTTT. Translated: CASSSGGITQYF.

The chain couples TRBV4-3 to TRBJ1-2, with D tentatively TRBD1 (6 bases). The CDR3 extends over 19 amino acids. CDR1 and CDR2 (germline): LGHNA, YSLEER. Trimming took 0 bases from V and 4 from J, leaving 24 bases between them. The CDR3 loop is CASSQEPHSRDRSLYGYTF. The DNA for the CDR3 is TGCGCCAGCAGCCAAGAGCCCCACTCCCGAGACAGGAGTCTCTATGGCTACACCTTC.

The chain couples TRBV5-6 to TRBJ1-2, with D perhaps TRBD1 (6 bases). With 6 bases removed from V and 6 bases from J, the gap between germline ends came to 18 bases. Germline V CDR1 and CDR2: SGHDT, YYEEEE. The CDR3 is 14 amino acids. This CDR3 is CASTRRGARDGYTF. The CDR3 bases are TGTGCCAGCACCCGTAGGGGGGCCCGTGATGGCTACACCTTC.